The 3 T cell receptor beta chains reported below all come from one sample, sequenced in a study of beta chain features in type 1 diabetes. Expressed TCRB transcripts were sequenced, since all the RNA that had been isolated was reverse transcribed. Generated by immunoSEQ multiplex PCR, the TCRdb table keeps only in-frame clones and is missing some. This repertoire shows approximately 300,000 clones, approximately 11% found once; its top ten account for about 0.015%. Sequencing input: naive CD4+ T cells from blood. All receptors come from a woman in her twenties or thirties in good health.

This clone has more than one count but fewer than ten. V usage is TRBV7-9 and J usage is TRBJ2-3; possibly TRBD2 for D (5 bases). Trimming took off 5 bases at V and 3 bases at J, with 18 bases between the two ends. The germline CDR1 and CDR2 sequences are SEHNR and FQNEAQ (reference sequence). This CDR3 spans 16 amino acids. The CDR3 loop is CASSPSSTLRTDTQYF. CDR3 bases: TGTGCCAGCAGCCCTTCTAGCACACTCAGGACAGATACGCAGTATTTT.

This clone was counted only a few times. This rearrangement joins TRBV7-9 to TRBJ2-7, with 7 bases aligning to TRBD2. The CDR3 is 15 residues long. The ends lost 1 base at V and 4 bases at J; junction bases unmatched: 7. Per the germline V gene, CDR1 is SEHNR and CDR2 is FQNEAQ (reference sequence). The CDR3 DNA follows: TGTGCCAGCAGCTTAGAGGTAGCGGGTGCTTACGAGCAGTACTTC. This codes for CASSLEVAGAYEQYF.

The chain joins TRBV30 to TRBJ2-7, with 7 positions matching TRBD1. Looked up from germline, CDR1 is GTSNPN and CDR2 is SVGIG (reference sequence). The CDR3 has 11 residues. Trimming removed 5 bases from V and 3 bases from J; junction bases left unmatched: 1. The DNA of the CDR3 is TGTGCCTGGGACAGGGTCTACGAGCAGTACTTC. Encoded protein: CAWDRVYEQYF.